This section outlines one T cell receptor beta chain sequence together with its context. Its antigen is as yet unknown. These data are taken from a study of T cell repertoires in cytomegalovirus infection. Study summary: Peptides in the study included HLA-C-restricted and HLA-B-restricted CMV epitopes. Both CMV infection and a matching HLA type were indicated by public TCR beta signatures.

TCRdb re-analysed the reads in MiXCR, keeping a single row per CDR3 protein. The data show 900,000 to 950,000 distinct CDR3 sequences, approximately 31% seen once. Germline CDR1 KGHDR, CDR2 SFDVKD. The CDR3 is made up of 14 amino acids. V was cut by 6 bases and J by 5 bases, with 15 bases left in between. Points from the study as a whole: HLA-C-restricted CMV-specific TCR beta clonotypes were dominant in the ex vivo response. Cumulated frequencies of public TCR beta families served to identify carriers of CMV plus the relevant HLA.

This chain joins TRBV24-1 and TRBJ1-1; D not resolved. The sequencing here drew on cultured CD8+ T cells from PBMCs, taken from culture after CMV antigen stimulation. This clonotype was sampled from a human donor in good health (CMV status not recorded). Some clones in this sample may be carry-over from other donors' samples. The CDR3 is CATSTSTGRTEAFF. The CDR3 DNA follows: TGTGCCACCAGTACTTCTACGGGGAGGACTGAAGCTTTCTTT.